Listed below are T cell receptor beta chains from one sample, sequenced in a study of a mutant IDH1 vaccine in newly diagnosed glioma. These receptors' antigens are unknown. This table comes from immunoSEQ multiplex PCR, and its TCRdb copy is limited to in-frame clones, with some not included. The sample includes fewer than 35,000 clones, roughly 56% seen only once; the top ten take 8% to 13%. The sample consisted of PBMCs, taken from a glioma patient whose treatment included an IDH1 peptide vaccine. The receptor set was obtained from a woman between 18 and 29 years old with glioma. Both conserved end residues are part of each CDR3. The order of the fields is CDR3 DNA, CDR3 protein, D gene, clone size, J gene, V gene. The D gene is left open where the match is weak. Size values are once, few and many counts, or a class for expanded clones, and some rows have none.

DNA: TGTGCCAGCAGTGAACTCCTCGGTGTCGCGAGGGCTTTCTTT
CDR3: CASSELLGVARAFF
D: -
size: -
J: TRBJ1-1
V: TRBV6-1

DNA: TGTGCCAGCACTGGGGTCCTTGATGGCTACACCTTC
CDR3: CASTGVLDGYTF
D: -
size: -
J: TRBJ1-2
V: TRBV6-1

DNA: TGTGCCAGTAGAGTCAGAAGTGAAGCTTTCTTT
CDR3: CASRVRSEAFF
D: -
size: -
J: TRBJ1-1
V: TRBV19

DNA: TGCGCCAGCAGCTATAGCGGACTAGTCTCTTACAATGAGCAGTTCTTC
CDR3: CASSYSGLVSYNEQFF
D: TRBD2
size: -
J: TRBJ2-1
V: TRBV5-1

DNA: TGTGCCACCAGCGAGACAAGAAGTCAGCCCCAGCATTTT
CDR3: CATSETRSQPQHF
D: -
size: -
J: TRBJ1-5
V: TRBV15

DNA: TGCGCCAGCAGCTTGACCGGTAGCCCCGCGGAGACCCAGTACTTC
CDR3: CASSLTGSPAETQYF
D: -
size: -
J: TRBJ2-5
V: TRBV5-1

DNA: TGTGCCACCAGTTCCAGGAGCTCTGGAAACACCATATATTTT
CDR3: CATSSRSSGNTIYF
D: -
size: few
J: TRBJ1-3
V: TRBV15

DNA: TGTGCCCGGACCCGCGAAGGAGGGACGGGGAATGAGCAGTTCTTC
CDR3: CARTREGGTGNEQFF
D: -
size: -
J: TRBJ2-1
V: TRBV30

DNA: TGTGCCAGCTCGGGGACAGGGAAAGATTCCTACGAGCAGTACTTC
CDR3: CASSGTGKDSYEQYF
D: TRBD1
size: -
J: TRBJ2-7
V: TRBV18

DNA: TGTGCCAGCAGCGTACAAGACCAGGGGCAGGGCGGCTACACCTTC
CDR3: CASSVQDQGQGGYTF
D: -
size: -
J: TRBJ1-2
V: TRBV7-8

DNA: TGTGCCAGTAGTGCCGCCTCGCAGGGCCTTAGCAATCAGCCCCAGCATTTT
CDR3: CASSAASQGLSNQPQHF
D: -
size: -
J: TRBJ1-5
V: TRBV19

DNA: TGTGCCAGCTCACGGGATGGACAGGGGGCAACTGTATACGAGCAGTACTTC
CDR3: CASSRDGQGATVYEQYF
D: TRBD1
size: -
J: TRBJ2-7
V: TRBV18

DNA: TGTGCCAGCAGCTTGGCAAGGGGAGGAAACACCATATATTTT
CDR3: CASSLARGGNTIYF
D: -
size: -
J: TRBJ1-3
V: TRBV5-4

DNA: TGTGCCAACGCCGGGACGGTCATGAACACTGAAGCTTTCTTT
CDR3: CANAGTVMNTEAFF
D: -
size: few
J: TRBJ1-1
V: TRBV21-1

DNA: TGTGCCATCAGTGAGTCGGGACAGACCTCCTACGAGCAGTACTTC
CDR3: CAISESGQTSYEQYF
D: TRBD1
size: -
J: TRBJ2-7
V: TRBV10-3

DNA: TGTGCCATCAGTGATTCTGGAGGGTCCTACAATGAGCAGTTCTTC
CDR3: CAISDSGGSYNEQFF
D: -
size: -
J: TRBJ2-1
V: TRBV10-3

DNA: TGTGCCAGCAGTTTATTAGGGTACGAGTCACCCCTCCACTTT
CDR3: CASSLLGYESPLHF
D: -
size: -
J: TRBJ1-6
V: TRBV27

DNA: TGCGCCAGCAGCCAAGTCGGGACTAGTCAAGAGACCCAGTACTTC
CDR3: CASSQVGTSQETQYF
D: TRBD2
size: -
J: TRBJ2-5
V: TRBV4-1

DNA: TGTGCCAGCAGTGGGACAGTAACACAAGAGACCCAGTACTTC
CDR3: CASSGTVTQETQYF
D: TRBD1
size: once
J: TRBJ2-5
V: TRBV6-5

DNA: TGTGCCATCAGTGTATACAGGGGGCGGGATGGCTACACCTTC
CDR3: CAISVYRGRDGYTF
D: TRBD1
size: -
J: TRBJ1-2
V: TRBV10-3

DNA: TGTGCCAGCAGCTTAGAGGCGGGGGGCACTGAAGCTTTCTTT
CDR3: CASSLEAGGTEAFF
D: -
size: -
J: TRBJ1-1
V: TRBV7-2

DNA: TGTGCCAGCAGTGAATCTTCAACTCGCAACACCATATATTTT
CDR3: CASSESSTRNTIYF
D: -
size: -
J: TRBJ1-3
V: TRBV6-1

DNA: TGTGCCAGCAGCTGGGGGACTAGCGGTGGGGAGACCCAGTACTTC
CDR3: CASSWGTSGGETQYF
D: TRBD2
size: once
J: TRBJ2-5
V: TRBV11-2

DNA: TGTGCCAGCAGCCCCCGGGAGACAGATACGCAGTATTTT
CDR3: CASSPRETDTQYF
D: -
size: -
J: TRBJ2-3
V: TRBV7-9

DNA: TGTGCCAGCAGTTACCTAGGGACAGGGGAAGACGAGCAGTACTTC
CDR3: CASSYLGTGEDEQYF
D: TRBD1
size: -
J: TRBJ2-7
V: TRBV27

DNA: TGTGCCAGTAGTACTTACTCAGGGACTGGAGGAAACACCATATATTTT
CDR3: CASSTYSGTGGNTIYF
D: -
size: -
J: TRBJ1-3
V: TRBV19

DNA: TGTGCCAGCAGCCCGGGACTAGGGCAGACCTTTTACGAGCAGTACTTC
CDR3: CASSPGLGQTFYEQYF
D: TRBD2
size: -
J: TRBJ2-7
V: TRBV13

DNA: TGTGCCAGCAGTGAGCACAGAAACACTGAAGCTTTCTTT
CDR3: CASSEHRNTEAFF
D: -
size: -
J: TRBJ1-1
V: TRBV6-1

DNA: TGTGCCAGCACGACTAGGGGGGTCACAGATACGCAGTATTTT
CDR3: CASTTRGVTDTQYF
D: -
size: -
J: TRBJ2-3
V: TRBV2

DNA: TGTGCCAGCAGTCCTTCATACGGCGACACTGAAGCTTTCTTT
CDR3: CASSPSYGDTEAFF
D: -
size: -
J: TRBJ1-1
V: TRBV28

DNA: TGTGCCAGCAGCTTCTTTCTAGCGGGCCAAGGGAATGAGCAGTTCTTC
CDR3: CASSFFLAGQGNEQFF
D: TRBD2
size: once
J: TRBJ2-1
V: TRBV11-2

DNA: TGTGCCAGCAGCGGGCGGACTAGCGAGAACACAGATACGCAGTATTTT
CDR3: CASSGRTSENTDTQYF
D: TRBD2
size: -
J: TRBJ2-3
V: TRBV9

DNA: TGTGCCAGCAGTTACTCGACTAGCGGGACAGATACGCAGTATTTT
CDR3: CASSYSTSGTDTQYF
D: TRBD2
size: few
J: TRBJ2-3
V: TRBV6-5

DNA: TGTGCCAGCAGCCCCTTTCTAGCGGGAGGAGAGGCCGGGGAGCTGTTTTTT
CDR3: CASSPFLAGGEAGELFF
D: TRBD2
size: -
J: TRBJ2-2
V: TRBV13

DNA: TGTGCCAGCTCACCTCAGACTAGCGGGAGCTCCTACGAGCAGTACTTC
CDR3: CASSPQTSGSSYEQYF
D: TRBD2
size: -
J: TRBJ2-7
V: TRBV18

DNA: TGCGCCAGCAGTACTTATAACGAGCAGTACTTC
CDR3: CASSTYNEQYF
D: -
size: -
J: TRBJ2-7
V: TRBV10-2

DNA: TGTGCCAGCAGGGACGACAGGTCCTCCTACGAGCAGTACTTC
CDR3: CASRDDRSSYEQYF
D: -
size: few
J: TRBJ2-7
V: TRBV6-1

DNA: TGTGCCACCAGCAGAGAGTCTAGCGGGGCACACGAGCAGTACTTC
CDR3: CATSRESSGAHEQYF
D: TRBD2
size: -
J: TRBJ2-7
V: TRBV15

DNA: TGTGCCAGCAGCTTGGGGATCAGCGAGCAGTACTTC
CDR3: CASSLGISEQYF
D: -
size: -
J: TRBJ2-7
V: TRBV7-2

DNA: TGTGCCAGCAGCTTAGGCGGGAGGGGTTGGACAGATACGCAGTATTTT
CDR3: CASSLGGRGWTDTQYF
D: TRBD2
size: -
J: TRBJ2-3
V: TRBV7-2

DNA: TGTGCCAGCAGTGAAGTGCAGGAGCAGTTCTTC
CDR3: CASSEVQEQFF
D: -
size: -
J: TRBJ2-1
V: TRBV2

DNA: TGTGCCAGCAGCTATCCGGGACTAGCGGGAGACAATGAGCAGTTCTTC
CDR3: CASSYPGLAGDNEQFF
D: TRBD2
size: -
J: TRBJ2-1
V: TRBV7-9

DNA: TGCGCCAGCAGCTTGACAGGGGAAGGAAACACCATATATTTT
CDR3: CASSLTGEGNTIYF
D: TRBD1
size: few
J: TRBJ1-3
V: TRBV5-1

DNA: TGTGCCAGCAGCTTGCCCAACAGGGTTTTGTCGAATCAGCCCCAGCATTTT
CDR3: CASSLPNRVLSNQPQHF
D: -
size: few
J: TRBJ1-5
V: TRBV5-8

DNA: TGCGCCAGCAGCCCGGGGTCGGGGGGTACTCACGAGCAGTACTTC
CDR3: CASSPGSGGTHEQYF
D: TRBD2
size: -
J: TRBJ2-7
V: TRBV5-1

DNA: TGTGCTAGCAGCTGGCAGGCGAACACCGGGGAGCTGTTTTTT
CDR3: CASSWQANTGELFF
D: -
size: -
J: TRBJ2-2
V: TRBV7-7

DNA: TGTGCCAGCAGCCCCTCCAGGGGAGCCGGGGGGGCCAACGTCCTGACTTTC
CDR3: CASSPSRGAGGANVLTF
D: -
size: -
J: TRBJ2-6
V: TRBV7-2

DNA: TGTGCCAGCAGCACCGACAGTGGCTACACCTTC
CDR3: CASSTDSGYTF
D: -
size: -
J: TRBJ1-2
V: TRBV13

DNA: TGTGCCAGCAGTTCGTGGGGTCCGCCGGGTGAGCAGTTCTTC
CDR3: CASSSWGPPGEQFF
D: -
size: once
J: TRBJ2-1
V: TRBV6-5

DNA: TGTGCCACCATCACCGGGACTAGCGGGCGTAATGAGCAGTTCTTC
CDR3: CATITGTSGRNEQFF
D: TRBD2
size: -
J: TRBJ2-1
V: TRBV28

DNA: TGTGCCAGCAGTTACGCGGCGGGACCCAATCAGCCCCAGCATTTT
CDR3: CASSYAAGPNQPQHF
D: -
size: few
J: TRBJ1-5
V: TRBV6-5

DNA: TGTGCCAGCAGCCAAGACCAGGGGAACACAGATACGCAGTATTTT
CDR3: CASSQDQGNTDTQYF
D: -
size: -
J: TRBJ2-3
V: TRBV4-2

DNA: TGTGCCAGCAGCTTAGCGGGGGGAGTGTACGAGCAGTACTTC
CDR3: CASSLAGGVYEQYF
D: -
size: few
J: TRBJ2-7
V: TRBV7-9

DNA: TGTGCCAGCAGTCGCACCGGGACAGGGGCGGCCTCCTACGAGCAGTACTTC
CDR3: CASSRTGTGAASYEQYF
D: TRBD1
size: -
J: TRBJ2-7
V: TRBV28

DNA: TGTGCCAGCAGTGCCGGGACAGGGGTCGAGCAGTACTTC
CDR3: CASSAGTGVEQYF
D: TRBD1
size: -
J: TRBJ2-7
V: TRBV5-6

DNA: TGTGCCAGCAGCGCATTTACAGGGGTTGAGACTGAAGCTTTCTTT
CDR3: CASSAFTGVETEAFF
D: TRBD1
size: -
J: TRBJ1-1
V: TRBV9

DNA: TGCAGCGCCCGACAGGGCCCTAATGAAAAACTGTTTTTT
CDR3: CSARQGPNEKLFF
D: TRBD1
size: -
J: TRBJ1-4
V: TRBV29-1